Listed below are T cell receptor beta chains from one sample, sequenced in a study of molecular identifiers for immune sequencing clone quantification. TCRdb called the PCR reads again in MiXCR, with one record for every CDR3 protein. This sample has approximately 90,000 distinct CDR3 sequences, with about 21% found just once. The sample taken for sequencing was naive CD8+ T cells from blood, with Jurkat cell RNA spiked in. Source of these receptors: a human donor in good health. Some libraries in this study had Jurkat cell RNA spiked in. CDR3s include the opening cysteine and the closing phenylalanine or tryptophan. A D gene is named only where the DNA matches it firmly. The size of a clone is reported for some rows only, either as once, few or many, or as a class for expanded clones.

CDR3nt	CDR3aa	d_gene	abundance	j_gene	v_gene
TGTGCCAGCAGTGATGTTAGTCAACTGGATTTT	CASSDVSQLDF	.	few	TRBJ2-3	TRBV2
TGTGCCACCGAGGGGCCCCTCACAGATACGCAGTATTTT	CATEGPLTDTQYF	.	many	TRBJ2-3	TRBV24-1
TGCAGCGTCGCTGGGACTAGCGGGGGAACAAACACCGGGGAGCTGTTTTTT	CSVAGTSGGTNTGELFF	TRBD2	.	TRBJ2-2	TRBV29-1
TGTGCCAGTAGCCTGATCGGGCCGAACACTGAAGCTTTCTTT	CASSLIGPNTEAFF	.	few	TRBJ1-1	TRBV19
TGTGCCAGCAGTGAGGTGTCGGGAGTGGGCGATACGCAGTATTTT	CASSEVSGVGDTQYF	.	many	TRBJ2-3	TRBV25-1
TGCAGCGTTGATGGGACAGGGATGAACACTGAAGCTTTCTTT	CSVDGTGMNTEAFF	TRBD1	.	TRBJ1-1	TRBV29-1
TGCGCCAGCAGCCAAGATCGGCAGGTCGCCACCGGGGAGCTGTTTTTT	CASSQDRQVATGELFF	.	.	TRBJ2-2	TRBV4-3
TGTGCCAGCAGCTTGGAGGGCCCGACTGAAGCTTTCTTT	CASSLEGPTEAFF	.	many	TRBJ1-1	TRBV5-6
TGTGCCTGGGGACAGGGTATCACAGATACGCAGTATTTT	CAWGQGITDTQYF	TRBD1	few	TRBJ2-3	TRBV30
TGCAGTGCTGGACAGGGACGGACTGAAGCTTTCTTT	CSAGQGRTEAFF	TRBD1	many	TRBJ1-1	TRBV20-1
TGTGCCAGCTCCCCGGCGGAAGGGGGTCAGCCCCAGCATTTT	CASSPAEGGQPQHF	.	few	TRBJ1-5	TRBV18
TGTGCCAGCAGCTTAGACAGGGCTGGGACTGAAGCTTTCTTT	CASSLDRAGTEAFF	.	many	TRBJ1-1	TRBV13
TGCAGTGCTCGAAGCGGGAGAAACACCGGGGAGCTGTTTTTT	CSARSGRNTGELFF	TRBD2	many	TRBJ2-2	TRBV20-1
TGTGCCACCGATACGCTAGGGGGAGTGGCAGCTTTCTTT	CATDTLGGVAAFF	.	.	TRBJ1-1	TRBV6-4
TGTGCCAGCAGCCAGGGGCTCAATGAAGCTTTCTTT	CASSQGLNEAFF	.	.	TRBJ1-1	TRBV12-3/TRBV12-4
TGTGCCAGCAGTCCAGGGTTCGAGCAGTTCTTC	CASSPGFEQFF	.	.	TRBJ2-1	TRBV12-3/TRBV12-4
TGTGCCAGCAGCCCCACTCGGGACGGTGGGAACTATGGCTACACCTTC	CASSPTRDGGNYGYTF	.	.	TRBJ1-2	TRBV6-5
TGTGCCAGCAGAAGTCGACAGGGCTACGAAGCCGGGGAGCTGTTTTTT	CASRSRQGYEAGELFF	TRBD1	.	TRBJ2-2	TRBV11-2